Listed below are T cell receptor beta chains from one sample, sequenced in a study of tumor-infiltrating lymphocytes in primary liver carcinoma. MiXCR, applied by TCRdb to the multiplex PCR reads, yields one record per CDR3 protein. The repertoire holds about 200,000 distinct CDR3 sequences, with around three fifths as singletons. The sample taken for sequencing was peripheral blood. Every receptor here comes from a woman aged 60 to 75 with primary liver carcinoma and hepatitis B virus infection. CDR3s leave out the opening cysteine and the closing phenylalanine or tryptophan. The D gene is left open where the match is weak.

cdr3_length	v_call	j_call	d_call	cdr3_aa
13	TRBV5-8	TRBJ1-4	TRBD1	ASSLGTGEGEKLF
11	TRBV6-6	TRBJ1-1	.	ASNLQELTEAF
13	TRBV11-2	TRBJ1-6	.	ASSLEVATISPLH
16	TRBV6-1	TRBJ1-1	.	ASSDAPQSKVRNTDAF
14	TRBV11-2	TRBJ2-3	TRBD1	ASSQTTTGGLDTQY
16	TRBV6-5	TRBJ2-6	.	ASSYYGGAHPGANVLT
13	TRBV10-3	TRBJ2-7	.	AISEGGRVPYVQY
12	TRBV29-1	TRBJ2-3	.	SVERAERTDTRY
14	TRBV2	TRBJ2-7	TRBD2	ASTRRGLADFPTQY
12	TRBV6-6	TRBJ1-4	.	ASSYTAGSEELF
17	TRBV4-2	TRBJ2-1	TRBD2	AGTKGELAGGGGYNEQF
13	TRBV11-1	TRBJ2-3	TRBD1	ASSPRQGDTDMKY
12	TRBV11-2	TRBJ2-3	TRBD1	ASSFDRVTDTQY
13	TRBV28	TRBJ2-3	.	ASSLVKRSTDTQY